Each of the 10 T cell receptor beta chains below was sequenced from the same sample in a study of blood T cells in healthy people across ages. Primers used in a second PCR of roughly 6 to 11 cycles were a sample-barcoded 5' primer and a J-beta primer mix. TCRdb redid the calling of the 5' RACE reads with MiXCR, one entry per CDR3 protein. The repertoire has over 1,500,000 distinct CDR3 sequences, around 42% of them found once; the top ten carry 23%. Sequenced material: blood. The receptors derive from a human donor in good health.

Regarding this clonotype: A much bigger clone sits one base away, suggesting this may be a read error. The J gene is TRBJ2-1, the V gene TRBV29-1; possible D gene TRBD2, 5 bases. The CDR3 covers 13 residues. Germline loops: CDR1 SQVTM, CDR2 ANQGSEA. The CDR3 here is CCVVRGSYNEQFF. CDR3 nucleotides: TGCTGCGTTGTCCGGGGATCCTACAATGAGCAGTTCTTC.

The V and J genes are TRBV20-1 and TRBJ2-3; 8 bases line up with TRBD2. This CDR3 has 14 residues. Germline V gene data show CDR1 as DFQATT and CDR2 as SNEGSKA (reference sequence). The V segment lost 7 bases and the J segment 2 bases; nucleotides outside the gene matches: 8. Here the CDR3 DNA reads TGCAGTGGGGGGAGCGGGGGACACACAGATACGCAGTATTTT. Residues: CSGGSGGHTDTQYF.

The chain links TRBV4-3 to TRBJ2-3; 7 positions match TRBD2. V dropped 1 base and J dropped 7; count of bases not matched to a gene: 11. The CDR3 loop spans 16 amino acids. Germline V gives CDR1 LGHNA, CDR2 YSLEER. The CDR3 region is CASSQGAGSGLHTQYF. The CDR3 DNA is TGCGCCAGCAGCCAAGGCGCGGGTAGCGGGTTGCATACGCAGTATTTT.

The chain combines TRBV6-2 or TRBV6-3 with TRBJ1-1; D ambiguous. Germline V lookup: CDR1 MNHEY, CDR2 SVGEGT. The CDR3 covers 13 residues. Trimming removed 3 bases at V and 11 bases at J, with 16 bases between. In nucleotides, the CDR3 is TGTGCCAGCAGTTATGGAGATAGGCAGCAGGCTTTCTTT. Protein sequence: CASSYGDRQQAFF.

The gene calls are TRBV5-4 and TRBJ1-2; no definite D call. The CDR3 has 13 amino acids. Trimming cost V 2 bases and J 5 bases, with 10 bases left between them. Germline CDR1 reads SGHNT; CDR2 reads YYREEE (reference sequence). CDR3 in amino acids: CASSFRSAYGYTF. CDR3 DNA sequence: TGTGCCAGCAGCTTCCGGTCGGCATATGGCTACACCTTC.

The chain recombines TRBV4-3 with TRBJ1-2, with D tentatively TRBD1 (5 bases). Per the germline V gene, CDR1 is LGHNA and CDR2 is YSLEER. Trimming removed 0 bases at V and 6 bases at J, with 8 bases between. The length of the CDR3 is 13 residues. Written as DNA, the CDR3 is TGCGCCAGCAGCCAAGATTGGGGGGATGGCTACACCTTC. Translation gives CASSQDWGDGYTF.

This chain connects TRBV7-2 to TRBJ2-3, with D uncertain. The germline V and J ends were trimmed by 2 bases and 2 bases, with 8 bases remaining between them. Germline V lookup: CDR1 SGHTA, CDR2 FQGNSA. This CDR3 region has 14 residues. CDR3 bases: TGTGCCAGCAGCTTAAGTCCTCCCACAGATACGCAGTATTTT. Its protein product is CASSLSPPTDTQYF.

This clonotype has a handful of counts. The V gene is TRBV6-1, the J gene TRBJ1-1, with D possibly TRBD1 on 6 matching bases. Germline CDR1 and CDR2: MNHNS and SASEGT. V was shortened by 8 bases and J by 6 bases, with 31 bases between the two germline ends. This CDR3 has 18 amino acids. Here the CDR3 DNA reads TGTGCCAGCTCGGCTAGGACTTGGACAGAAAGTCTGCGACCTGAAGCTTTCTTT. Its protein is CASSARTWTESLRPEAFF.

This chain connects TRBV4-3 to TRBJ2-2; D call uncertain. The germline V and J ends were trimmed by 0 bases and 6 bases, with 17 bases remaining between them. There are 17 residues in the CDR3. Germline CDR1 and CDR2: LGHNA and YSLEER. This chain's CDR3 is CASSQDHRRILAGELFF. CDR3 in DNA: TGCGCCAGCAGCCAAGATCATCGGCGAATACTCGCCGGGGAGCTGTTTTTT.

The chain links TRBV29-1 to TRBJ2-6; 9 bases are a match to TRBD1. J was trimmed by 0 bases and V by 4 bases; bases with no gene match: 4. This CDR3 has 16 residues. Looked up from germline, CDR1 is SQVTM and CDR2 is ANQGSEA. This CDR3 reads CSVADRGISGANVLTF. The CDR3 bases are TGCAGCGTTGCCGACAGGGGGATCTCTGGGGCCAACGTCCTGACTTTC. The whole variable domain, remainder taken from reference TRBV29-1 and TRBJ2-6, is SAVISQKPSRDICQRGTSLTIQCQVDSQVTMMFWYRQQPGQSLTLIATANQGSEATYESGFVIDKFPISRPNLTFSTLTVSNMSPEDSSIYLCSVADRGISGANVLTFGAGSRLTVL.